These T cell receptor beta chains were read from a single sample in a study of blood T cell repertoires in COVID-19. The assay was immunoSEQ multiplex PCR, and TCRdb's table has in-frame clones only and misses some. The sample consists of fewer than 500,000 clones, around 87% of them appearing once. The specimen sequenced was PBMCs or T cells enriched from blood (not recorded which). These receptors all come from a man aged 25 to 40 who had recovered from COVID-19. Each CDR3 is given with its conserved first and last residue. The order of the fields is J gene, V gene, CDR3 protein.

j_gene: TRBJ1-1
v_gene: TRBV7-3
CDR3aa: CASSSLAGSNTEAFF

j_gene: TRBJ2-2
v_gene: TRBV7-8
CDR3aa: CASSLVVGTQNTGELFF

j_gene: TRBJ2-1
v_gene: TRBV11-2
CDR3aa: CASSQGQGAWNEQFF

j_gene: TRBJ1-2
v_gene: TRBV2
CDR3aa: CASVRERDYGYTF

j_gene: TRBJ2-1
v_gene: TRBV7-9
CDR3aa: CASSSPGEQFF

j_gene: TRBJ1-2
v_gene: TRBV7-2
CDR3aa: CASSLDTGANYGYTF

j_gene: TRBJ1-2
v_gene: TRBV6-5
CDR3aa: CASSEDREKPRYTF

j_gene: TRBJ2-4
v_gene: TRBV7-2
CDR3aa: CASSLTLTSSNIQYF

j_gene: TRBJ2-5
v_gene: TRBV5-4
CDR3aa: CASSRQGTQETQYF

j_gene: TRBJ2-7
v_gene: TRBV27
CDR3aa: CASRHPGYSYEQYF

j_gene: TRBJ1-2
v_gene: TRBV30
CDR3aa: CAWSPRGTDYGYTF

j_gene: TRBJ2-5
v_gene: TRBV19
CDR3aa: CASSVSGGNQETQYF

j_gene: TRBJ1-2
v_gene: TRBV19
CDR3aa: CASSTPGGGYTF

j_gene: TRBJ1-3
v_gene: TRBV6-5
CDR3aa: CATGTSWGSGNTIYF

j_gene: TRBJ2-5
v_gene: TRBV12-3/TRBV12-4
CDR3aa: CASSLSRGETQYF

j_gene: TRBJ1-5
v_gene: TRBV3-1/TRBV3-2
CDR3aa: CASSQGTVYSNQPQHF

j_gene: TRBJ1-2
v_gene: TRBV14
CDR3aa: CVSSGQINYGYTF

j_gene: TRBJ2-2
v_gene: TRBV9
CDR3aa: CASSVGPNTGELFF

j_gene: TRBJ2-1
v_gene: TRBV29-1
CDR3aa: CSESSGRNEQFF

j_gene: TRBJ1-5
v_gene: TRBV11-2
CDR3aa: CASSLAGLQPQHF

j_gene: TRBJ1-2
v_gene: TRBV18
CDR3aa: CASSPREGGGHYGYTF

j_gene: TRBJ2-1
v_gene: TRBV9
CDR3aa: CASSKTGSSYNEQFF

j_gene: TRBJ1-4
v_gene: TRBV7-8
CDR3aa: CASSQRTGEKLFF

j_gene: TRBJ1-5
v_gene: TRBV5-1
CDR3aa: CASSLVGTGESQPQHF

j_gene: TRBJ2-3
v_gene: TRBV7-9
CDR3aa: CASSSKTTSTDTQYF

j_gene: TRBJ2-3
v_gene: TRBV7-8
CDR3aa: CASSLDPAGTVFADTQYF

j_gene: TRBJ1-5
v_gene: TRBV11-2
CDR3aa: CASSLDRQGGQPQHF

j_gene: TRBJ1-1
v_gene: TRBV18
CDR3aa: CASSPPAQGPEAFF

j_gene: TRBJ1-2
v_gene: TRBV7-2
CDR3aa: CASSLGGEANYGYTF

j_gene: TRBJ2-3
v_gene: TRBV19
CDR3aa: CASSPGGRPEDTQYF

j_gene: TRBJ1-1
v_gene: TRBV30
CDR3aa: CAWSVLLSEAFF

j_gene: TRBJ1-3
v_gene: TRBV6-1
CDR3aa: CASSEALSGGNTIYF

j_gene: TRBJ2-7
v_gene: TRBV4-1
CDR3aa: CASSGLVGEQYF

j_gene: TRBJ2-3
v_gene: TRBV7-3
CDR3aa: CASSPGLAGGTDTQYF